These T cell receptor beta chains were read from a single sample in a study of OX40 agonist ivuxolimab in advanced cancers. Here immunoSEQ multiplex PCR was the method, and the copy in TCRdb shows in-frame clones only, minus some. The data hold some 12,000 clones, with over 80% observed a single time. Sequenced material: CD4+ or CD8+ T cells sorted from blood, taken in a trial of the OX40 agonist ivuxolimab. The receptors were gathered from an adult with an advanced solid tumor such as melanoma, head and neck, liver or kidney cancer. Both conserved end residues are trimmed from each CDR3.

j_call: TRBJ1-1; v_call: TRBV27; cdr3_aa: ASSLGGANTEAF
j_call: TRBJ1-6; v_call: TRBV14; cdr3_aa: ASSQDPASNSPLH
j_call: TRBJ2-7; v_call: TRBV10-3; cdr3_aa: AIGSYEQY
j_call: TRBJ2-1; v_call: TRBV6-6; cdr3_aa: ASRGAGTGSYNEQF
j_call: TRBJ1-5; v_call: TRBV19; cdr3_aa: ASSLGGGYQPQH
j_call: TRBJ1-1; v_call: TRBV7-6; cdr3_aa: AGSWNTEAF
j_call: TRBJ2-5; v_call: TRBV5-1; cdr3_aa: ASSLGRRYQETQY
j_call: TRBJ2-7; v_call: TRBV29-1; cdr3_aa: SVDTGTEPEQY
j_call: TRBJ2-7; v_call: TRBV6-5; cdr3_aa: ASRKGQSYEQY
j_call: TRBJ1-2; v_call: TRBV19; cdr3_aa: ASSIPDRNLNYGYT
j_call: TRBJ2-7; v_call: TRBV9; cdr3_aa: ASSVASSGSYEQY
j_call: TRBJ2-7; v_call: TRBV6-1; cdr3_aa: ASSELHSIYEQY
j_call: TRBJ2-7; v_call: TRBV6-8; cdr3_aa: ASTRRPTYEQY
j_call: TRBJ1-1; v_call: TRBV13; cdr3_aa: ASSLHAGRDTEAF
j_call: TRBJ1-5; v_call: TRBV27; cdr3_aa: ASSLGIGQPQH
j_call: TRBJ2-7; v_call: TRBV6-6; cdr3_aa: ASRGGAYEQY
j_call: TRBJ1-1; v_call: TRBV5-8; cdr3_aa: ASSWGQGMAEAF
j_call: TRBJ1-5; v_call: TRBV5-1; cdr3_aa: ASSLASSRWGYNYSNQPQH
j_call: TRBJ2-7; v_call: TRBV5-8; cdr3_aa: AGLTGAEQY
j_call: TRBJ2-7; v_call: TRBV12-1; cdr3_aa: ASSAPPTGAYEQY
j_call: TRBJ1-1; v_call: TRBV4-3; cdr3_aa: ASSQDSGGNTEAF
j_call: TRBJ2-7; v_call: TRBV27; cdr3_aa: ASSLSVQGSYEQY
j_call: TRBJ1-2; v_call: TRBV4-3; cdr3_aa: ASSQDPGYGYT
j_call: TRBJ2-1; v_call: TRBV11-2; cdr3_aa: ASSYLGPGLAGDNEQF